Here is one T cell receptor (beta chain) with its context. This record comes from a study of blood T cell repertoires in COVID-19. The CDR3 contains 14 residues. V was cut by 5 bases and J by 7 bases, with 14 bases left in between. Germline CDR1 LNHDA, CDR2 SQIVND (reference sequence). Profiling relied on immunoSEQ multiplex PCR, and the TCRdb table lists in-frame clones only, not all of them. The sample comprises about 220,000 clones, around 83% of which are singletons, and about 9% rests with the top ten. This TCR derives from a man in his fifties with active or convalescent COVID-19. Input material: peripheral blood. This chain uses TRBV19 with TRBJ1-4; maybe TRBD1 (5 bases). DNA of the CDR3: TGTGCCAGTAGTGACCGGGACTTACTTGAAAAACTGTTTTTT. The encoded protein is CASSDRDLLEKLFF.